This T cell receptor beta chain came from a study of cytomegalovirus exposure and HLA in healthy donors. Study background: In an earlier analysis, around 120 million unique TCR beta sequences were found from about 180 million T cells. General observations from the study: In a later analysis, CMV-associated beta chains were mostly HLA-associated, it appeared. A later examination showed that TCR association rates differed by HLA locus, with DRB1 most and HLA-C fewest.

V shed 2 bases, J shed 6 bases, and the junction held 8 bases outside the gene matches. From germline, CDR1 is MNHEY and CDR2 SMNVEV (reference sequence). The CDR3 loop spans 16 amino acids. PCR used 60 Vbeta primers and 13 Jbeta primers. Repertoires were generated with immunoSEQ multiplex PCR, while TCRdb's copy carries only in-frame clones and drops some. There are 200,000 or so clones in the sample; about 70% occur only once, and approximately 2.5% lies in the top ten. Worth noting for this clone: What it binds is not known.

The chain carries TRBV27 and TRBJ2-7, with TRBD2 identical over 12 bases. This sequence originates from a middle-aged man in good health and CMV-seropositive. Sequencing was carried out using PBMCs. Here the CDR3 reads CASSLVLAGGPFEQYF. CDR3 nucleotide sequence: TGTGCCAGCAGTTTAGTGCTAGCGGGGGGGCCGTTCGAGCAGTACTTC.